Included here is one T cell receptor (beta chain) sequence, with context. This entry is derived from a study of cytomegalovirus exposure and HLA in healthy donors. PCR primers comprised 60 Vbeta and 13 Jbeta primers. Profiling relied on immunoSEQ multiplex PCR, and the TCRdb table lists in-frame clones only, not all of them. The sample lists approximately 150,000 clones; about three fifths were seen once. The V gene's germline CDR1 is LNHDA and CDR2 SQIVND (reference sequence). This CDR3 comprises 18 residues. V dropped 6 bases and J dropped 6; count of bases not matched to a gene: 16. The source material was PBMCs. The chain employs TRBV19 and TRBJ1-5; TRBD1 agrees at 11 bases. This receptor was identified in a male donor in good health and CMV-seronegative. The CDR3 bases are TGTGCCAGTAGCGGAAATCCGGGACAGGGGGTCCATGTTCAGCCCCAGCATTTT. Translating it yields CASSGNPGQGVHVQPQHF.